This paragraph reports one TCR beta chain. The germline V gene encodes CDR1 SNHLY and CDR2 FYNNEI. This CDR3 has 16 amino acids. V dropped 1 base and J dropped 6 bases, with 18 bases sitting between them. Measured with immunoSEQ multiplex PCR; TCRdb has only the in-frame clones, and not every one. The top ten hold roughly a sixth of the sample, which has nearly 100,000 clones, about nine tenths seen once. The sample comes from a study of graft-versus-host responses after intestinal transplantation. The material was PBMCs, obtained 450 to 480 days after intestinal transplant. The clonotype comes from a human patient who received an intestinal transplant, so some T cells may come from the graft donor. The J gene is TRBJ1-2, the V gene TRBV2; the D gene is possibly TRBD1 (5 bases). CDR3 DNA: TGTGCCAGCAGTGAAGATGGAACAGGACGTTGGGATGGCTACACCTTC. This encodes CASSEDGTGRWDGYTF.